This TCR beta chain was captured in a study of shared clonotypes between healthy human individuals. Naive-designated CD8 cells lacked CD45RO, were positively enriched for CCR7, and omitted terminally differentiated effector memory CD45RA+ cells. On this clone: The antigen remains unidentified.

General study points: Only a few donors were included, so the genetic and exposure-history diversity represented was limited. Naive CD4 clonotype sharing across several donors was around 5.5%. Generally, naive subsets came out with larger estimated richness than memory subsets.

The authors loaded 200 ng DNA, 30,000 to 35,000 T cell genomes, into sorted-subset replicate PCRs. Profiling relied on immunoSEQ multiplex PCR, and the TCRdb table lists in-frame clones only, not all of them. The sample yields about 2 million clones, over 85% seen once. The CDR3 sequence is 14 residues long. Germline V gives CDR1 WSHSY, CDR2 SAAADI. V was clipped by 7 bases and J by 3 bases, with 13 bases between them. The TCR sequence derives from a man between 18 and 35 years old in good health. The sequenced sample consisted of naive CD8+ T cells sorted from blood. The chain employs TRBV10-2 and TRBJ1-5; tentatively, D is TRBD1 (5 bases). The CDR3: CASMQGPYNQPQHF. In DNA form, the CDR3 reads TGCGCCAGCATGCAGGGCCCGTACAATCAGCCCCAGCATTTT.